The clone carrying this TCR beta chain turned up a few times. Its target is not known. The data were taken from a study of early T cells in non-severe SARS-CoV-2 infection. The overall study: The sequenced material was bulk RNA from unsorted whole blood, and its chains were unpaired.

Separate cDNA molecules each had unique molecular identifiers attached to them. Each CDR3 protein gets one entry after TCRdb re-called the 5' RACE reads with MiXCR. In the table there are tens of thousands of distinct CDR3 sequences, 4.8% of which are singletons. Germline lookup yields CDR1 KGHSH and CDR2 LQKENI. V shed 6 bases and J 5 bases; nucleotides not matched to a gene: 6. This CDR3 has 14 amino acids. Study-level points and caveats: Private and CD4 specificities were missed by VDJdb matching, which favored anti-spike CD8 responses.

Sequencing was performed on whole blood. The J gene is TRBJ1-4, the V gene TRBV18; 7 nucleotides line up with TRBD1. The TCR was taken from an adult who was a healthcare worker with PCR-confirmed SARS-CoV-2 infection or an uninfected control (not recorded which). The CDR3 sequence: CASSEQGSNEKLFF. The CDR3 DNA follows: TGTGCCAGCTCGGAACAGGGGTCCAATGAAAAACTGTTTTTT.